What follows is one T cell receptor beta chain and its context. Sequencing used immunoSEQ multiplex PCR; TCRdb keeps in-frame clones, though not all of them. The sample lists 150,000 or so clones, roughly nine tenths occurring once. The data belong to a study of blood T cell repertoires in COVID-19. The CDR3 contains 15 residues. In germline, CDR1 is LNHDA, CDR2 SQIVND (reference sequence). The V and J ends lost 1 base and 0 bases respectively, with 10 bases between them. Sequencing used peripheral blood. The receptor's source is a man between 18 and 35 years old with COVID-19, enrolled during active disease. The V call is TRBV19, the J call TRBJ2-7; a possible D gene is TRBD2 (6 bases). The CDR3 here is CASSIGRAPSYEQYF. For the CDR3, the DNA is TGTGCCAGTAGTATAGGGAGGGCACCCTCCTACGAGCAGTACTTC.